The rows below give T cell receptor beta chains drawn from one sample of a study of blood T cells in healthy people across ages. TCRdb reprocessed the 5' RACE reads via MiXCR and lists one record per CDR3 protein. The repertoire consists of more than 1 million distinct CDR3 sequences, with under 55% occurring once and the leading ten covering 18%. The sequencing sample was made of blood. These receptors originate from a woman in her sixties or seventies in good health. The CDR3 runs from the conserved cysteine through the conserved F or W. Size tells how often a clone was seen (once, few, many) or the class of an expanded clone, and some rows leave it out.

clone_size	j_call	cdr3_length	v_call	cdr3_aa
many	TRBJ2-1	18	TRBV7-8	CASSLAAHFGQTSNEQFF
.	TRBJ2-3	11	TRBV4-1	CASSRGDTRYF
.	TRBJ1-4	14	TRBV18	CASSEQGVGEKLFF
.	TRBJ2-7	19	TRBV6-2/TRBV6-3	CASSYPVRNRGRQSYEQYF
.	TRBJ2-3	14	TRBV20-1	CSVPPPLITDTQYF
few	TRBJ1-2	15	TRBV10-3	CAISENRVHNYGYTF
few	TRBJ2-6	16	TRBV18	CASSSRSGSGANVLTF
.	TRBJ2-5	13	TRBV20-1	CSARTSYQETQYF
few	TRBJ1-6	17	TRBV4-1	CASSQKPTTTGDSPLHF
few	TRBJ2-7	17	TRBV24-1	CATSDLRIAGESDEQYF
few	TRBJ2-1	18	TRBV6-2/TRBV6-3	CASSSQGYPVDDQDEQFF
.	TRBJ2-3	16	TRBV3-1	CASSQDPRGLPHTQYF
.	TRBJ2-7	17	TRBV7-9	CASSSGQGHRSTYEQYF
.	TRBJ2-3	15	TRBV20-1	CSVTPPGASKDTQYF
.	TRBJ2-1	18	TRBV27	CASRIHGGWGQGGNEQFF
.	TRBJ1-1	12	TRBV10-2	CASSDSNTEAFF